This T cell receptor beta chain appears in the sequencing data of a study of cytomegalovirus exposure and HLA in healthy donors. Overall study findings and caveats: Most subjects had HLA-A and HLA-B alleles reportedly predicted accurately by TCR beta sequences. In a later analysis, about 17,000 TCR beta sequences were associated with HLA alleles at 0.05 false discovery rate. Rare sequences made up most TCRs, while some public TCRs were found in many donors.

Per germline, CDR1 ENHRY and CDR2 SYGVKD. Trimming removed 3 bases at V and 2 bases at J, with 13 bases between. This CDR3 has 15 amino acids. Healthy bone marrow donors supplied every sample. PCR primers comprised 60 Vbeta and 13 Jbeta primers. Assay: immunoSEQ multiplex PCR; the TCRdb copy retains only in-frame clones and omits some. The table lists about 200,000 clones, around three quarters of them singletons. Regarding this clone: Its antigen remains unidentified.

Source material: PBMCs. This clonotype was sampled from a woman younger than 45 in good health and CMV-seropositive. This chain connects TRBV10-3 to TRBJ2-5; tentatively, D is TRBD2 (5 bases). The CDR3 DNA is TGTGCCATCAGTGAATCCTGGACTGAGCAAGAGACCCAGTACTTC. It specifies CAISESWTEQETQYF.